This T cell receptor (beta chain) comes out of a study of T cell changes during pregnancy in multiple sclerosis. This table comes from immunoSEQ multiplex PCR, and its TCRdb copy is limited to in-frame clones, with some not included. This sample has some 47,000 clones, with around 87% found just once. Source: CD8+ T cells from peripheral blood mononuclear cells, taken in the second trimester of pregnancy. This clonotype originated in a female donor with multiple sclerosis, enrolled in a pregnancy study.

The CDR3 nucleotides are TGTGCCTGGAGTGTGGAAGGGGGGGTCTCCTACAATGAGCAGTTCTTC. Its translation is CAWSVEGGVSYNEQFF. The chain uses TRBV30 and TRBJ2-1; tentatively, D is TRBD2 (7 bases). Germline V gives CDR1 GTSNPN, CDR2 SVGIG (reference sequence). The CDR3 sequence is 16 residues long. V was shortened by 0 bases and J by 0 bases, with 12 bases between the two germline ends.